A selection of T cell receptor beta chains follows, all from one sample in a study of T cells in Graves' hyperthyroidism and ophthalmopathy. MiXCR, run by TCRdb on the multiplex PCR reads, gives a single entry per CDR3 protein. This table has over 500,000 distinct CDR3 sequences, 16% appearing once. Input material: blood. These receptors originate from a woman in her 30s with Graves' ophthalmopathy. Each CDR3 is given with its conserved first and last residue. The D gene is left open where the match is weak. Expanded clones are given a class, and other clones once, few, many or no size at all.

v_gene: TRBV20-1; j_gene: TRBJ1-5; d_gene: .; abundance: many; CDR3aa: CSARNQGWSNQPQHF; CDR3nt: TGCAGTGCTAGAAATCAGGGATGGAGCAATCAGCCCCAGCATTTT
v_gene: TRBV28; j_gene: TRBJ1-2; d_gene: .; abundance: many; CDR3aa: CASSVSPGSGYTF; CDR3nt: TGTGCCAGCAGTGTTTCCCCAGGGTCTGGCTACACCTTC
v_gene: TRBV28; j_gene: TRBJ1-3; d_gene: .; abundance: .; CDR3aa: CASRDSISGNTIYF; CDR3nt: TGTGCCAGCAGGGACAGTATCTCTGGAAACACCATATATTTT
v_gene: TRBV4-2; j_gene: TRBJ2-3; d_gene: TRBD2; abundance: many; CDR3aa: CASSQEIGGSVTDTQYF; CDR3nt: TGTGCCAGCAGCCAAGAAATTGGCGGGAGTGTCACAGATACGCAGTATTTT
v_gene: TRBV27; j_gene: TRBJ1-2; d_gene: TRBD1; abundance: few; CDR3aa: CASRGQGVSGYTF; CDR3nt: TGTGCCAGCAGGGGACAGGGAGTCTCTGGCTACACCTTC
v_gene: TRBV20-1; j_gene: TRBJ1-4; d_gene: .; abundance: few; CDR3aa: CSARAARRATNEKLFF; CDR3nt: TGCAGTGCTAGAGCAGCCAGACGGGCAACTAATGAAAAACTGTTTTTT
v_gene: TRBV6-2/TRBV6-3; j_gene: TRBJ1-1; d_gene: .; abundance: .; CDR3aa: CASRGRGMNTEAFF; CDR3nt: TGTGCCAGTAGGGGTAGGGGCATGAACACTGAAGCTTTCTTT
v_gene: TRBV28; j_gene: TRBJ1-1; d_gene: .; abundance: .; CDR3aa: CASNQGSGNTEAFF; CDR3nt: TGTGCCAGCAACCAGGGGTCGGGGAACACTGAAGCTTTCTTT
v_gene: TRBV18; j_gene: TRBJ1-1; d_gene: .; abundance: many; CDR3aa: CASSSPGGGTEAFF; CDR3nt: TGTGCCAGCTCATCCCCCGGGGGGGGCACTGAAGCTTTCTTT
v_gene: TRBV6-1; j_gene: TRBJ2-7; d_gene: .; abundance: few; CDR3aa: CASRSTPNHEQYF; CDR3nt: TGTGCCAGCAGATCGACCCCAAACCACGAGCAGTACTTC
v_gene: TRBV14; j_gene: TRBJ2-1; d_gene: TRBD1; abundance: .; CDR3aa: CASSHNRGSYNEQFF; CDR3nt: TGTGCCAGCAGCCATAACAGGGGGTCCTACAATGAGCAGTTCTTC
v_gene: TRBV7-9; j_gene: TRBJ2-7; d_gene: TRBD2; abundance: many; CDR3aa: CASSLRTSGTREQYF; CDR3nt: TGTGCCAGCAGCTTAAGGACTAGCGGGACTCGGGAGCAGTACTTC
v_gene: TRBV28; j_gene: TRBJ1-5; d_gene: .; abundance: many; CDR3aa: CASSFIGLSWSNQPQHF; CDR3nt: TGTGCCAGCAGTTTTATAGGGTTATCGTGGAGCAATCAGCCCCAGCATTTT
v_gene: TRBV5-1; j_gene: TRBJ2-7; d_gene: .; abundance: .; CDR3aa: CASSLAGGQSYEQYF; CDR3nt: TGCGCCAGCAGCCTGGCTGGAGGACAGTCCTACGAGCAGTACTTC
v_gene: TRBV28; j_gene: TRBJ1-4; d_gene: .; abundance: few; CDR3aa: CASHSQGSRNEKLFF; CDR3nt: TGTGCCAGCCACTCCCAGGGTTCGCGAAATGAAAAACTGTTTTTT
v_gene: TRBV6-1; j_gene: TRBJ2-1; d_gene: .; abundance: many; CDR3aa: CASSNSGTSYNEQFF; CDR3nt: TGTGCCAGCAGTAATAGCGGTACCTCCTACAATGAGCAGTTCTTC
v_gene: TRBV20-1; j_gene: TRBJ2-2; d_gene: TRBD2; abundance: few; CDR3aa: CSARESAGGKELFF; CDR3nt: TGCAGTGCTAGAGAGAGTGCGGGAGGGAAGGAGCTGTTTTTT
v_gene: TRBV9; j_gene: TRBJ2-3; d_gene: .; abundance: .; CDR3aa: CASSVGLGTDTQYF; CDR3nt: TGTGCCAGCAGCGTCGGGTTGGGCACAGATACGCAGTATTTT
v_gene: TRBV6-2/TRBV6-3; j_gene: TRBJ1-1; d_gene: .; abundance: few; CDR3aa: CASSYRAGSNTEAFF; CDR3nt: TGTGCCAGCAGTTACCGGGCAGGCTCGAACACTGAAGCTTTCTTT
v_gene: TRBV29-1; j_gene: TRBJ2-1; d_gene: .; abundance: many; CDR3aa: CSVDRQGSYNEQFF; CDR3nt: TGCAGCGTTGACAGGCAGGGCTCCTACAATGAGCAGTTCTTC
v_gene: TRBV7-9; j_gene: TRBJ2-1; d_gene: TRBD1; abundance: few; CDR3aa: CASSSTGGPYNEQLF; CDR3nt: TGTGCCAGCAGTTCGACAGGGGGCCCCTACAATGAGCAGCTCTTC
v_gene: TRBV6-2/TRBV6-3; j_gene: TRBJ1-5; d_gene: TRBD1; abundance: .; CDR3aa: CASSRLQGDRNQPQHF; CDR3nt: TGTGCCAGCAGTAGACTACAGGGGGATCGCAATCAGCCCCAACATTTT
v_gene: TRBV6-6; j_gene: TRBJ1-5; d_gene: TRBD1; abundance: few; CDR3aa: CASSYSSQGGNQPQHF; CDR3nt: TGTGCCAGCAGTTACTCGAGTCAGGGGGGGAATCAGCCCCAGCATTTT
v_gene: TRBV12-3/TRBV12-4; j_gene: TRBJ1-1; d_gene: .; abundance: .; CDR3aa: CASSYSRANTEAFF; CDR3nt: TGTGCCAGCAGTTATTCCAGGGCGAACACTGAAGCTTTCTTT
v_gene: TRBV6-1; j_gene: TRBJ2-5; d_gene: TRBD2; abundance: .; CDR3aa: CASSGEGMGTQYF; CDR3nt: TGTGCCAGCAGTGGGGAGGGAATGGGGACCCAGTACTTC
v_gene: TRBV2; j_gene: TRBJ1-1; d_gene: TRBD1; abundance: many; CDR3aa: CASSVAGGGTEAFF; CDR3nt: TGTGCCAGCAGTGTGGCAGGGGGAGGGACTGAAGCTTTCTTT
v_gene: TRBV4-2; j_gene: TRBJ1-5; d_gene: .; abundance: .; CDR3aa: CASSQEISNNQPQHF; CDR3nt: TGTGCCAGCAGCCAAGAGATTTCGAACAATCAGCCCCAGCATTTT
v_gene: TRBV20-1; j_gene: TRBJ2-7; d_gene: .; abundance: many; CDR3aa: CSARGLHSYEQYF; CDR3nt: TGCAGTGCTAGGGGACTTCACTCCTACGAGCAGTACTTC
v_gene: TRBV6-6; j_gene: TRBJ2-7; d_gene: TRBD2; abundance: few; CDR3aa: CASSYPPSGSYEQYF; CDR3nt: TGTGCCAGCAGTTACCCCCCTAGCGGGAGTTACGAGCAGTACTTC
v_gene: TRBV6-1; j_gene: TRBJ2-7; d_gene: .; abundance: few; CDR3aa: CASSVGRGAYEQYF; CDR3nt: TGTGCCAGCAGTGTCGGTAGGGGGGCTTACGAGCAGTACTTC
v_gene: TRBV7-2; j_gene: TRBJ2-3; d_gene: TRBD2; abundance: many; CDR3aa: CASSPDLAGATDTQYF; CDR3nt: TGTGCCAGCAGCCCCGATTTAGCGGGAGCCACAGATACGCAGTATTTT
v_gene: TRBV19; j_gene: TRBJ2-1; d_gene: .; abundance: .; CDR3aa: CASTPKGRGRGNEQFF; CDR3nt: TGTGCCAGTACCCCTAAGGGGAGGGGGCGCGGAAATGAGCAGTTCTTC
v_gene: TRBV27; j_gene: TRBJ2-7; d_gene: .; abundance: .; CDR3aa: CASRPLIVSDEQYF; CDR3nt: TGTGCCAGCAGACCGTTAATAGTGTCCGACGAGCAGTACTTC